This passage covers 30 T cell receptor beta chains from one sample sequenced in a study of monozygotic twins with inflammatory bowel disease. TCRdb reanalyzed the 5' RACE reads, giving one entry per CDR3 protein sequence and no DNA. The sample data list about 210,000 distinct CDR3 sequences. Sequencing was done on a sample of blood. The receptor source for this set is a human donor with ulcerative colitis or Crohn's disease, or a healthy co-twin of an affected twin (not recorded which).

V is TRBV12-3 or TRBV12-4 and J is TRBJ1-2; as DNA is missing, the TRBD1 call by TCRdb cannot be tested. The CDR3 consists of 14 residues. The CDR3 loop is CASSPRKGAYGYTF.

This chain joins TRBV7-3 and TRBJ2-3; TCRdb proposes TRBD2, but this gene call is untestable without DNA. Germline V lookup: CDR1 SGHTA, CDR2 FQGTGA. The CDR3 runs to 17 residues. CDR3 amino acids: CASSLNGRGDETDTQYF.

The chain carries TRBV5-6 and TRBJ2-5; the D call of TRBD1 rests on TCRdb alone, since no DNA is present to check it. Germline CDR1 reads SGHDT; CDR2 reads YYEEEE. This CDR3 region has 15 residues. The CDR3 loop reads CASSLGQGTEETQYF.

The V call is TRBV6-5, the J call TRBJ2-1; TCRdb's assignment of TRBD2 cannot be checked, as there is no DNA. Germline V lookup: CDR1 MNHEY, CDR2 SVGAGI. This CDR3 is built from 17 residues. Here the CDR3 reads CASSYGAGGSSYNEQFF.

This chain joins TRBV6-5 and TRBJ2-5. The CDR3 runs to 12 residues. CDR1 is MNHEY and CDR2 is SVGAGI in the germline V gene. CDR3 sequence: CASMSTQETQYF.

This chain uses TRBV2 with TRBJ2-7; no DNA is available, so the TRBD1 call from TCRdb remains unchecked. The CDR3 consists of 12 residues. Germline V lookup: CDR1 SNHLY, CDR2 FYNNEI. The CDR3 protein is CATGIGSYEQYF.

The V call is TRBV5-1, the J call TRBJ1-2; TCRdb picks TRBD1, but there is no DNA to check that call. The CDR3 is made up of 15 amino acids. The germline V gene has CDR1 SGHRS and CDR2 YFSETQ. This CDR3 is CASSLTDAPAYGYTF.

The chain employs TRBV2 and TRBJ2-7; lacking DNA, the TRBD2 call made by TCRdb goes unchecked. CDR3 length: 16 residues. CDR1 SNHLY and CDR2 FYNNEI come from the germline V gene. This chain's CDR3 is CASSKDRTSGTYEQYF.

The chain has TRBV6-2 or TRBV6-3 and TRBJ2-1; without DNA, the TCRdb call of TRBD2 cannot be checked. Germline loops: CDR1 MNHEY, CDR2 SVGEGT. The CDR3 has 14 amino acids. CDR3 loop: CASSRMREFDEQFF.

The CDR3 region is CASSPGQNPYEQYF. The V gene is TRBV7-9, the J gene TRBJ2-7; TCRdb's D call of TRBD1 is untestable without DNA. Germline V CDR1 and CDR2: SEHNR, FQNEAQ (reference sequence). The CDR3 is 14 residues long.

The chain uses TRBV5-1 and TRBJ1-1. The CDR3 is 14 amino acids. The germline gives CDR1 SGHRS, CDR2 YFSETQ. The CDR3 sequence is CASSLDSSRTEAFF.

CDR3 sequence: CASSRYSGGKYEQYF. The chain has TRBV14 and TRBJ2-7; TCRdb outputs TRBD1, but without DNA this stays unchecked. This CDR3 has 15 residues. The germline V gene encodes CDR1 SGHDN and CDR2 FVKESK.

This chain uses TRBV6-2 or TRBV6-3 with TRBJ2-7; checking the TCRdb D call of TRBD2 is not possible without DNA. The CDR3 is 14 residues long. CDR1 is MNHEY and CDR2 is SVGEGT in the germline V gene. CDR3 residues: CASSYGPVTYEQYF.

The rearrangement links TRBV20-1 to TRBJ2-1; TCRdb gives TRBD2 as the D gene, but with no DNA this cannot be confirmed. This CDR3 is built from 18 residues. The germline gives CDR1 DFQATT, CDR2 SNEGSKA (reference sequence). The chain's CDR3 is CSARDLFLAGGPGDEQFF.

The V gene is TRBV6-5, the J gene TRBJ2-2; with no DNA, the TCRdb D assignment of TRBD2 cannot be verified. The germline CDR1 and CDR2 sequences are MNHEY and SVGAGI. The CDR3 spans 19 residues. The CDR3 is CASSYLTGPSGEGNGELFF.

V and J are TRBV12-3 or TRBV12-4 and TRBJ1-1. The CDR3 consists of 14 residues. CDR3 protein: CASSLDGLNTEAFF.

V is TRBV18 and J is TRBJ1-2; with no DNA, the TCRdb D assignment of TRBD1 cannot be verified. The CDR3 loop spans 14 amino acids. Per germline, CDR1 KGHSH and CDR2 LQKENI. This chain's CDR3 is CASTPQGTTYGYTF.

The V and J genes are TRBV6-2 or TRBV6-3 and TRBJ1-5; TCRdb names TRBD1, which stays unverified in the absence of DNA. The CDR3 totals 17 residues. Germline V gene data show CDR1 as MNHEY and CDR2 as SVGEGT. Here the CDR3 reads CASHERTGGYSNQPQHF.

The chain has TRBV5-6 and TRBJ1-5; TCRdb names TRBD1, which stays unverified in the absence of DNA. Germline CDR1 SGHDT, CDR2 YYEEEE. The CDR3 has 14 amino acids. The CDR3 is CASSKQGLYQPQHF.

The chain carries TRBV5-1 and TRBJ2-5; TCRdb's D gene call, TRBD2, goes unchecked for lack of DNA. The CDR3 length is 15 residues. Per germline, CDR1 SGHRS and CDR2 YFSETQ. The CDR3 loop reads CASSRTSGSEETQYF.

The CDR3 sequence: CASSSDLQETQYF. The chain combines TRBV18 with TRBJ2-5. CDR3 length: 13 residues. Germline V CDR1 and CDR2: KGHSH, LQKENI.

CDR3 loop: CASSPLGDPNYGYTF. The chain carries TRBV18 and TRBJ1-2; TCRdb's D call of TRBD1 is untestable without DNA. Germline-derived CDR1 and CDR2 are KGHSH and LQKENI. This CDR3 comprises 15 residues. The full variable domain, rest sourced from reference TRBV18 and TRBJ1-2, is NAGVMQNPRHLVRRRGQEARLRCSPMKGHSHVYWYRQLPEEGLKFMVYLQKENIIDESGMPKERFSAEFPKEGPSILRIQQVVRGDSAAYFCASSPLGDPNYGYTFGSGTRLTVV.

This chain uses TRBV5-5 with TRBJ2-7; no DNA is available, so the TRBD2 call from TCRdb remains unchecked. CDR1 is SGHKS, CDR2 YYEKEE, per germline (reference sequence). This CDR3 is built from 15 residues. This CDR3 is CASSLARADVGEQYF.

The chain has TRBV30 and TRBJ2-1; TCRdb calls TRBD1, which cannot be checked without DNA. The CDR3 consists of 14 residues. Per germline, CDR1 GTSNPN and CDR2 SVGIG (reference sequence). This CDR3 reads CASRGQGAGNEQFF.

V usage is TRBV7-2 and J usage is TRBJ2-1; TCRdb calls TRBD1, which cannot be checked without DNA. Germline V gives CDR1 SGHTA, CDR2 FQGNSA. CDR3 length equals 15 residues. The CDR3 is CASSSGGHNGDEQFF.

V and J are TRBV5-5 and TRBJ2-1; TCRdb's D gene call, TRBD1, goes unchecked for lack of DNA. This CDR3 has 17 residues. CDR1 and CDR2 (germline): SGHKS, YYEKEE (reference sequence). CDR3 sequence reads: CASSSGGGGSTVNEQFF. Supplemented by reference TRBV5-5 and TRBJ2-1, the full variable domain reads DAGVTQSPTHLIKTRGQQVTLRCSPISGHKSVSWYQQVLGQGPQFIFQYYEKEERGRGNFPDRFSARQFPNYSSELNVNALLLGDSALYLCASSSGGGGSTVNEQFFGPGTRLTVL.

The chain recombines TRBV2 with TRBJ1-5; the TCRdb D gene call, TRBD1, has no DNA to confirm it. The CDR3 is 17 amino acids. CDR1 and CDR2 from the germline V gene are SNHLY and FYNNEI. This CDR3 reads CASSEKGGMRGTAAQHF.

The gene calls are TRBV5-1 and TRBJ1-1. The CDR3 is 11 residues long. CDR1 SGHRS and CDR2 YFSETQ come from the germline V gene. This CDR3 reads CASSLGPEAFF.

This chain joins TRBV2 and TRBJ1-4. The germline CDR1 and CDR2 sequences are SNHLY and FYNNEI. The CDR3 totals 15 residues. The CDR3 sequence is CASSEMMGSNEKLFF.

The chain recombines TRBV3-1 with TRBJ2-3; TCRdb proposes TRBD2, but this gene call is untestable without DNA. Per germline, CDR1 LGHDT and CDR2 YNNKEL (reference sequence). The length of the CDR3 is 15 residues. CDR3 protein: CASSQDSRELDTQYF.